This T cell receptor (beta chain) is from a study of blood T cell repertoires in COVID-19. Study processing details: Estimated nucleated cell counts came from reference gene primer amplification. Sequencing was performed with immunoSEQ multiplex PCR; in TCRdb, only in-frame clones are kept and a portion is missing. V, J and clone size reflect that table, while D and trimming were determined from the DNA. This sample has around 300,000 clones, with about nine tenths found just once. This CDR3 is built from 15 residues. Germline V gene lookup returns CDR1 MNHEY and CDR2 SMNVEV (reference sequence). V shed 4 bases and J 2 bases; nucleotides not matched to a gene: 6. Participants were aged roughly 18 to 90 years, lived in over 20 US areas, and enrolled virtually. Participants' own reports of clinical history determined their cohort assignment.

The sample comprised PBMCs or T cells enriched from blood (not recorded which). The gene calls are TRBV27 and TRBJ2-5; 8 bases fit TRBD1. The TCR comes from a woman between 18 and 29 years old who had recovered from COVID-19. Here the CDR3 reads CASSSLGQGQETQYF. DNA for the CDR3: TGTGCCAGCAGTTCCCTCGGACAGGGTCAAGAGACCCAGTACTTC.